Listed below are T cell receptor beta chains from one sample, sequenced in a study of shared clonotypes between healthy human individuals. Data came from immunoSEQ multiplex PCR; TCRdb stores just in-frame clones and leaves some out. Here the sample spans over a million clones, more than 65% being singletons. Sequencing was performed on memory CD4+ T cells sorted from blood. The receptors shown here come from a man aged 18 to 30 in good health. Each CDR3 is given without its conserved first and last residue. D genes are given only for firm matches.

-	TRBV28	ASSTQGSGDTEAF
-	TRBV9	ASSVQGIGTDTQY
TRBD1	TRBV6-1	ASSEGTGIYGYT
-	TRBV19	ASRTEGRPQH
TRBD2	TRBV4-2	ASSRSGTSGITDTQY
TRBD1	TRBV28	ASSPGQGVPEAF
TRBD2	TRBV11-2	ASSLEGGTTGELF
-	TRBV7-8	ASSLDGVGSSYNSPLH
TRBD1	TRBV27	ASRDRISSPLH
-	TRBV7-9	ASSLGGDNEKLF
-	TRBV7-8	ASSLDPVGAYEQY
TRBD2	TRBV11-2	ASSLDLGLAGYTQY
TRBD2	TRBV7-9	ASSTLAGAAGEQF
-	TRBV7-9	ASSTGAGETQY
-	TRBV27	ASSLSYGQLNTEAF
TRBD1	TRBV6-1	ASSEGTGTGGTEAF
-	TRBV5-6	ASSLSGSGTDTQY
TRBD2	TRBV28	ASSRTSGGRGETQY
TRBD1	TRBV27	ASSDRGQGGGQPQH
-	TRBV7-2	ASSFSRVPQETQY
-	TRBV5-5	ASSFSQSSYNEQF
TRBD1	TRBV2	ASSPGTGGSYEQY
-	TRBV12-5	ASAGPGANVLT
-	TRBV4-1	ASSQGGIVADYEQY
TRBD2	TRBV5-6	ASSSGTSGSLVNEQF
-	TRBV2	ASSQGQLNQPQH
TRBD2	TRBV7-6	ASSLSVAGGVETQY
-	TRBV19	ASRQGGDTGELF
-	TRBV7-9	ASSTQMREQF
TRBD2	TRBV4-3	ASSQEGGGGTDTQY
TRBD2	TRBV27	ASSSLIPGLGRNEQY
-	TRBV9	ASSPLGIAGNTIY
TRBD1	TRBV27	ASSPDSFRGGYGYT
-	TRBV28	ASSFLQGNQPQH
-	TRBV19	ASRRDLPSTDTQY
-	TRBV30	AWSAGLALGGGANVLT
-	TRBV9	ASSVDGSAAGELF
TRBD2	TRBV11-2	ASSGGLAGGPSLDEQF
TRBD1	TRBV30	AWSRDRGSEQY
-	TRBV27	ASRPGAGELF
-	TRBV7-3	ASSLGWDRGYEQY
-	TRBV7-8	ASRLGGIGNTIY
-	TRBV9	ASSVSNSPLH
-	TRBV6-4	ASSVKGNTEAF
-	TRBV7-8	ASSPVLGEQY
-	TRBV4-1	ASSFQGGTQY
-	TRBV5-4	ASSAYYGYT
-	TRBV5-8	ASSMESGLAKNIQY
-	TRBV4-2	ASSQLGRDYGYT
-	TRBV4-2	ASSQELSRASSGNTIY
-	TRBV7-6	ASSWQANTGELF
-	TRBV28	ASSPATTNTIY
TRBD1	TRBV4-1	ASSQERSQGVVTDTQY
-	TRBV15	ATSRDFNGYT
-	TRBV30	AWAEGGSAGELF